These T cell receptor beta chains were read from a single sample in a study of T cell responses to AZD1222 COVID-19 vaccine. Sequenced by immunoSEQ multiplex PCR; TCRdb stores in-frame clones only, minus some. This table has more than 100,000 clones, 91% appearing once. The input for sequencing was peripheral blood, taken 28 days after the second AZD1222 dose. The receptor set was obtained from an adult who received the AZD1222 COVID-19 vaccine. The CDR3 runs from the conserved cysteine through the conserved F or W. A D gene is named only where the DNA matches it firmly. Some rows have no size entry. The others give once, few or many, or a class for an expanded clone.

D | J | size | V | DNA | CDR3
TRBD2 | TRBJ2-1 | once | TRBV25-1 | TGTGCCAGCAGTCCTGGGACTAGCGGGAGGGCGGCCTACAATGAGCAGTTCTTC | CASSPGTSGRAAYNEQFF
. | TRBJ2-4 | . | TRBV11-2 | TGTGCCAGCAGCTTAGACAGGGGCTGGGGCATTCAGTACTTC | CASSLDRGWGIQYF
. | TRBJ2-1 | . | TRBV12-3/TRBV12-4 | TGTGCCAGCAGCCAACAGTACAATGAGCAGTTCTTC | CASSQQYNEQFF
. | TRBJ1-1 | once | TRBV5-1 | TGCGCCAGCAGCGTCATACAGGGAGACACTGAAGCTTTCTTT | CASSVIQGDTEAFF
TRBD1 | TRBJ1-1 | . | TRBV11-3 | TGTGCCAGCAGCTTAAGACAGGGTGGGACTGAAGCTTTCTTT | CASSLRQGGTEAFF
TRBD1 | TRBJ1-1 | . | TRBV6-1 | TGTGCCAGCAGTGAGGGAGGGGGCTGGAATACTGAAGCTTTCTTT | CASSEGGGWNTEAFF
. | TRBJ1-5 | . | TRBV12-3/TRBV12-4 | TGTGCCAGCAGTTTACCGTTGAATCAGCCCCAGCATTTT | CASSLPLNQPQHF
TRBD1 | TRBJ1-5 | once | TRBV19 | TGTGCCAGTACCCACGGTGCGGGACAGGGAATGAAAAATAGCAATCAGCCCCAGCATTTT | CASTHGAGQGMKNSNQPQHF
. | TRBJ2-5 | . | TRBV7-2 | TGTGCCAGCAGCGCACCGTACCAAGAGACCCAGTACTTC | CASSAPYQETQYF
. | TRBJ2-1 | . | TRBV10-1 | TGCGCCAGCAGTGTGGGCGGGTTGAACAATGAGCAGTTCTTC | CASSVGGLNNEQFF
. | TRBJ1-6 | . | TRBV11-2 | TGTGCCAGCAGCTTAGGAATCAGACAGAGCCATAATTCACCCCTCCACTTT | CASSLGIRQSHNSPLHF
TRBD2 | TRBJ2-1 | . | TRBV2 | TGTGCCAGCAGTGAAGTGAGACTAGCGGTTTACAATGAGCAGTTCTTC | CASSEVRLAVYNEQFF
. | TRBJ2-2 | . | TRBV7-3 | TGTGCCAGCGGGGGCCAGGGGTCCGGGGAGCTGTTTTTT | CASGGQGSGELFF
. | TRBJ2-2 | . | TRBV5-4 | TGTGCCAGCAGATCAGGGAGACAGCCAAACACCGGGGAGCTGTTTTTT | CASRSGRQPNTGELFF
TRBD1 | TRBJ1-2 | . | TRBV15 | TGTGCCACCAGCCGGGACAGGGACCATTTCTATGGCTACACCTTC | CATSRDRDHFYGYTF
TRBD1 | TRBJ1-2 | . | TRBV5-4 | TGTGCCAGCAGCTCCGAAAGGGGGCCATCGGATGGCTACACCTTC | CASSSERGPSDGYTF
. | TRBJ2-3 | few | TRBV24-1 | TGTGCCACCAGTGTGCGGGGTGGCACAGATACGCAGTATTTT | CATSVRGGTDTQYF
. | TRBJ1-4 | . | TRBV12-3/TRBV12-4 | TGTGCCAGCAGTTTAACGGAGGGGAAACTGTTTTTT | CASSLTEGKLFF
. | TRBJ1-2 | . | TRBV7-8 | TGTGCCAGCAGCCCCAGGACACCAAACTATGGCTACACCTTC | CASSPRTPNYGYTF
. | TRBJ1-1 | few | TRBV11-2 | TGTGCCAGCAGCTTAGCCACTAATGAGAACACTGAAGCTTTCTTT | CASSLATNENTEAFF
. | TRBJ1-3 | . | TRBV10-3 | TGTGCCGCTTCCAGTTTCTTTGGAAACACCATATATTTT | CAASSFFGNTIYF
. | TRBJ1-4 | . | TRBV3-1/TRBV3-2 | TGTGCCAGCAGCCAAGATTTTAGGGGGATCCAGGAAAAACTGTTTTTT | CASSQDFRGIQEKLFF
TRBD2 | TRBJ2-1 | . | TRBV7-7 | TGTGCTAGCAGCTTGTCTAGCGGGGGAGGCTCCTACAATGAGCAGTTCTTC | CASSLSSGGGSYNEQFF
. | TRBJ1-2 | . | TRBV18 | TGTGCCAGCTCACCTACCCCCGGGGCACAAGGAAGTCCTAACTATGGCTACACCTTC | CASSPTPGAQGSPNYGYTF
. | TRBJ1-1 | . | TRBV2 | TGTGCCAGCAGTGAATTGGAGGGGGGGACCACTGAAGCTTTCTTT | CASSELEGGTTEAFF
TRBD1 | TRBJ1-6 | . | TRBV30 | TGTGCCTGGAGTGTCGGGACAGGGGGCTCTTTTGATAATTCACCCCTCCACTTT | CAWSVGTGGSFDNSPLHF
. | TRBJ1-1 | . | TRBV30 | TGTGCCTGGAGTGTTCTGGGGACTGAAGCTTTCTTT | CAWSVLGTEAFF
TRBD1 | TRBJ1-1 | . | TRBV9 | TGTGCCAGCAGCACGGGACAGGGGGAAGAAGCTTTCTTT | CASSTGQGEEAFF
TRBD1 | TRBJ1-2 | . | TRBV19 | TGTGCCAGTAGTTTAGGGAGGACAGGAGTTAACTATGGCTACACCTTC | CASSLGRTGVNYGYTF
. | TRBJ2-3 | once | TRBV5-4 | TGTGCCAGCAGCTTGTTGAGTACAGATACGCAGTATTTT | CASSLLSTDTQYF
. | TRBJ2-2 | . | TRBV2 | TGTGCCGGTTCATCGGACACCGGGGAGCTGTTTTTT | CAGSSDTGELFF
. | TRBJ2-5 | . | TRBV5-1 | TGCGCCAGCAGCATAGGCCAGGCGGAGACCCAGTACTTC | CASSIGQAETQYF
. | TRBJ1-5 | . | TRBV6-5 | TGTGCCAGCAGCACCCGAGGGGCTAACAATCAGCCCCAGCATTTT | CASSTRGANNQPQHF
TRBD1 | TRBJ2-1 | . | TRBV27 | TGTGCCAGCAGTTCCCCCGGGACAGGGGTAAGGGGGTTCTTC | CASSSPGTGVRGFF
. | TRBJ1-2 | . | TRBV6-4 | TGTGCCAGCAGTGTCGAGGCCCAGGGAAAGGCAACTTTC | CASSVEAQGKATF
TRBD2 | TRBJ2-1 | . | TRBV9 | TGTGCCAGCAGCCCCCACGGGACTAGCGGGAGCAATGAGCAGTTCTTC | CASSPHGTSGSNEQFF
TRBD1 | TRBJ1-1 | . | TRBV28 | TGTGCCAGCAGTTTTTCCCGAGACAGGGGAGGACGGACTGAAGCTTTCTTT | CASSFSRDRGGRTEAFF
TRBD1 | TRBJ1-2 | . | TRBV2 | TGTGCCAGCAGTGGACAGGGGGCTGTCTATGGCTACACCTTC | CASSGQGAVYGYTF
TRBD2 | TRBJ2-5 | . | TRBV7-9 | TGTGCCAGCAGCTCCGCAACCTCGGGAGGAGAGACCCAGTACTTC | CASSSATSGGETQYF
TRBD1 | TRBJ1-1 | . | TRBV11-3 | TGTGCCAGCAGACCAGGGGGCCGGAGCACTGAAGCTTTCTTT | CASRPGGRSTEAFF
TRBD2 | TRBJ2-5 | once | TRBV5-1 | TGCGCCAGCAGCCCTAGCGGGGCGTCCCAAGAGACCCAGTACTTC | CASSPSGASQETQYF
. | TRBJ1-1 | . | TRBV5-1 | TGCGCCAGCAGCTTGGAACCGGGGGTATGGGGGACTGAAGCTTTCTTT | CASSLEPGVWGTEAFF
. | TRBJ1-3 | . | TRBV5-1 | TGCGCCAGCAGCGTAGACGGATTTGGAAACACCATATATTTT | CASSVDGFGNTIYF
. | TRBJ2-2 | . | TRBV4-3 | TGCGCCAGCAGCCAAGATCGGTTAAGGTGGCCGAACACCGGGGAGCTGTTTTTT | CASSQDRLRWPNTGELFF
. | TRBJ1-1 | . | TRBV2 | TGTGCCAGCACCGGGGAGGGAACTGAAGCTTTCTTT | CASTGEGTEAFF
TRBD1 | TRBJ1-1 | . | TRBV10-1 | TGCGCCAGCAGTGCAGGACAGGGGGCAAACACTGAAGCTTTCTTT | CASSAGQGANTEAFF
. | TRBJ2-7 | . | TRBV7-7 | TGTGCTAGCAGCTTAGCGAGAGGCTCAGCCTACGAGCAGTACTTC | CASSLARGSAYEQYF
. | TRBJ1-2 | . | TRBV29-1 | TGCAGCGTTCCAGGGACCGGGGTCTATGGCTACACCTTC | CSVPGTGVYGYTF
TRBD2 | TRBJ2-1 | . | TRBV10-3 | TGTGCCATCAGTGAGGCCTTAGCGGGGGACATTTACAATGAGCAGTTCTTC | CAISEALAGDIYNEQFF
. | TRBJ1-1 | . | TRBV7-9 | TGTGCCAGCAGCTTGAGGGGAACGGGGAACACTGAAGCTTTCTTT | CASSLRGTGNTEAFF